This T cell receptor beta chain was recorded in a study of regulatory T cells in long-lasting Graves disease. Time point indicated: newly diagnosed GD, antithyroid drugs for less than 3 months. From RNA extracted from PBMCs, the TCR library was made. Study-wide results and caveats: Limited sample numbers may have lowered accuracy. Patients with persistent disease showed a bias toward TRBV28, TRBJ1-2 and TRBJ2-5.

Germline CDR1 and CDR2: MNHEY and SVGAGI. The CDR3 is 13 residues long. To make TCR beta libraries, researchers used iRepertoire HTBI primers and Arm-PCR of CDR3 regions. TCRdb re-analysed the multiplex PCR reads in MiXCR, keeping a single row per CDR3 protein. The sample has approximately 400,000 distinct CDR3 sequences, 15% to 17% seen once. With regard to this clonotype: Its antigen is unknown. A far larger clone is off by one base, so a read error is likely.

The chain couples TRBV6-5 to TRBJ2-7, with D perhaps being TRBD1 or TRBD2 (5 bases each). The source is a female donor with Graves disease. The material sequenced was peripheral blood mononuclear cells (PBMCs), taken at new diagnosis, from a patient treated with antithyroid drugs. CDR3 amino acids: CASSLGRAYERYF. Written as DNA, the CDR3 is TGTGCCAGCAGTTTGGGACGAGCCTACGAGCGGTACTTC.